These 12 T cell receptor beta chains originate from one sample sequenced in a study of shared clonotypes between healthy human individuals. Measured with immunoSEQ multiplex PCR; TCRdb has only the in-frame clones, and not every one. The table includes 1,400,000 or so clones, about 98.5% detected once. Material for sequencing was naive CD4+ T cells sorted from blood. The sample's subset: CD45RA+ positively selected. The source of these receptors is a young man in good health.

This chain uses TRBV7-2 with TRBJ1-5, with D perhaps TRBD1 (5 bases). Per germline, CDR1 SGHTA and CDR2 FQGNSA. Trimming pared 3 bases from V and 9 bases from J, leaving 12 bases between. The CDR3 has 13 amino acids. The CDR3 bases are TGTGCCAGCAGCTTTAGTGGGGCTTCGCCCCAGCATTTT. Translating gives CASSFSGASPQHF.

The V and J genes are TRBV7-3 and TRBJ2-3, with D hard to call. Germline CDR1 SGHTA, CDR2 FQGTGA. The CDR3 totals 14 residues. V gave up 5 bases and J gave up 0 bases, with 9 bases separating them. CDR3 in DNA: TGTGCCAGCAGCCCCTCCACTAGCACAGATACGCAGTATTTT. Translated: CASSPSTSTDTQYF.

This chain connects TRBV30 to TRBJ1-2; D remains ambiguous. This CDR3 contains 13 residues. V lost 3 bases and J 7 bases, leaving 15 bases between the germline ends. Germline V CDR1 and CDR2: GTSNPN, SVGIG (reference sequence). The CDR3 DNA reads as TGTGCCTGGAGCGACTACGAGGCTGGTGGCTACACCTTC. Its protein product is CAWSDYEAGGYTF.

Points on this clone: The identical CDR3 is also encoded by other nucleotide sequences in the sample. The V gene is TRBV5-6, the J gene TRBJ2-5; no clear D gene. This CDR3 contains 11 residues. Deletions cut 3 bases from V and 2 bases from J, with 2 bases between. Germline assignment: CDR1 SGHDT and CDR2 YYEEEE. CDR3 amino acids: CASSSQETQYF. The CDR3 region has the DNA TGTGCCAGCAGCTCTCAAGAGACCCAGTACTTC.

A remark on this clone: The same CDR3 also results from other DNA sequences found in this sample. CDR3 residues: CASSRAGGRTEAFF. CDR3 in DNA: TGTGCCAGCTCGCGCGCAGGGGGCCGGACTGAAGCTTTCTTT. The rearrangement links TRBV18 to TRBJ1-1; 8 nucleotides match TRBD1. From germline, CDR1 is KGHSH and CDR2 LQKENI. CDR3 length: 14 residues. The ends lost 6 bases at V and 5 bases at J; junction bases unmatched: 8. The variable domain in full, with the rest retrieved from reference TRBV18 and TRBJ1-1, is NAGVMQNPRHLVRRRGQEARLRCSPMKGHSHVYWYRQLPEEGLKFMVYLQKENIIDESGMPKERFSAEFPKEGPSILRIQQVVRGDSAAYFCASSRAGGRTEAFFGQGTRLTVV.

The chain combines TRBV2 with TRBJ2-1; D gene uncertain. V was trimmed by 1 base and J by 14 bases, leaving 15 bases between them. This CDR3 has 13 amino acids. Germline V gene lookup returns CDR1 SNHLY and CDR2 FYNNEI. The CDR3 sequence: CASSEVKGGWEFF. In DNA, the CDR3 is TGTGCCAGCAGTGAAGTAAAGGGTGGGTGGGAGTTCTTC.

This chain joins TRBV6-5 and TRBJ2-7, with D possibly being TRBD1 (5 bases). V gave up 1 base and J gave up 5 bases, with 12 bases separating them. The CDR3 covers 14 residues. Germline CDR1 MNHEY, CDR2 SVGAGI. The CDR3 DNA follows: TGTGCCAGCAGTTACTTAGGGGTTCTACACGAGCAGTACTTC. Protein sequence: CASSYLGVLHEQYF.

The chain is built from TRBV7-2 and TRBJ2-5; D remains ambiguous. The CDR3 sequence is 13 residues long. Trimming took 1 base from V and 2 from J, leaving 5 bases between them. The germline V gene has CDR1 SGHTA and CDR2 FQGNSA. The CDR3 region is CASSLVSQETQYF. The CDR3 DNA reads as TGTGCCAGCAGCTTAGTCAGTCAAGAGACCCAGTACTTC.

This clone appeared a single time. V is TRBV9 and J is TRBJ2-2; D is ambiguous. The CDR3 spans 14 residues. Trimming removed 4 bases from V and 0 bases from J, with 7 bases in between. Germline CDR1 reads SGDLS; CDR2 reads YYNGEE. The CDR3 DNA sequence: TGTGCCAGCAGCCCCCATTCGAACACCGGGGAGCTGTTTTTT. This codes for CASSPHSNTGELFF.

V gene TRBV7-2 combines with J gene TRBJ2-7; 12 positions agree with TRBD2. This CDR3 has 16 residues. V gave up 5 bases and J gave up 0 bases; unmatched junction bases: 5. Per germline, CDR1 SGHTA and CDR2 FQGNSA. The CDR3 sequence: CASSGRLAGDSYEQYF. CDR3 in DNA: TGTGCCAGCAGCGGAAGACTAGCGGGAGACTCCTACGAGCAGTACTTC.

V gene TRBV2 combines with J gene TRBJ1-1; D possibly corresponds to TRBD1 (5 bases). This CDR3 comprises 14 residues. Trimming stripped 6 bases from V and 2 bases from J, with 13 bases between. Germline V CDR1 and CDR2: SNHLY, FYNNEI. CDR3 nucleotide sequence: TGTGCCAGCAGATCCCAGGGAGCTAACACTGAAGCTTTCTTT. It codes for CASRSQGANTEAFF.

The chain recombines TRBV5-1 with TRBJ2-1; D possibly corresponds to TRBD2 (5 bases). There are 14 residues in the CDR3. Trimming took off 4 bases at V and 5 bases at J, with 13 bases between the two ends. Germline CDR1 SGHRS, CDR2 YFSETQ. CDR3 sequence (DNA): TGCGCCAGCAGCGTTCGGGGTAGTGACAATGAGCAGTTCTTC. Its translation: CASSVRGSDNEQFF.